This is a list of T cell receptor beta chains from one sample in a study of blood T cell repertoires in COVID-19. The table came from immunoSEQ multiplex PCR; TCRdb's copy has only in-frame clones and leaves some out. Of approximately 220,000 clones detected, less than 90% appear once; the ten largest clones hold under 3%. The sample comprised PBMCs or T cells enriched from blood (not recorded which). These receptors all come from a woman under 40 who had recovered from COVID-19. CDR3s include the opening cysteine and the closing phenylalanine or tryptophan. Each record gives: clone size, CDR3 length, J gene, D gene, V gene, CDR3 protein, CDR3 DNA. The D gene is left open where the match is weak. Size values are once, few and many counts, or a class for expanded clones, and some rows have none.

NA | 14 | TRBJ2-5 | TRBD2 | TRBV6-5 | CASCPSGGSETQYF | TGTGCCAGCTGTCCTAGCGGGGGTTCGGAGACCCAGTACTTC
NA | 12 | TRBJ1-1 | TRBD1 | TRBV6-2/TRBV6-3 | CASSPGQSWAFF | TGTGCCAGCAGCCCGGGACAGAGCTGGGCTTTCTTT
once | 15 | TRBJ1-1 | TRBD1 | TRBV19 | CASSSLGTGNTEAFF | TGTGCCAGTAGTTCCCTAGGGACAGGGAACACTGAAGCTTTCTTT
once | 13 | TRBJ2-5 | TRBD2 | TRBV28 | CASRPSGVETQYF | TGTGCCAGCAGACCTAGCGGGGTAGAGACCCAGTACTTC
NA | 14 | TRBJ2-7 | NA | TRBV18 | CASSPQGPLYEQYF | TGTGCCAGCTCACCACAGGGGCCTCTCTACGAGCAGTACTTC
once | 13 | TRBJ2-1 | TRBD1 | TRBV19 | CASSVQGANEQFF | TGTGCCAGTAGTGTCCAGGGGGCTAATGAGCAGTTCTTC
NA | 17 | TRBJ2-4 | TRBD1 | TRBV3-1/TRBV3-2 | CASSQATGQGAKNIQYF | TGTGCCAGCAGCCAGGCAACCGGACAGGGGGCCAAAAACATTCAGTACTTC
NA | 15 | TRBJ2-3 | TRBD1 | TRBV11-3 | CASSGTGGHTDTQYF | TGTGCCAGCAGCGGGACAGGGGGCCACACAGATACGCAGTATTTT
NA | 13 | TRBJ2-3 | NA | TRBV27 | CASSFEAEDTQYF | TGTGCCAGCAGTTTTGAGGCAGAAGATACGCAGTATTTT
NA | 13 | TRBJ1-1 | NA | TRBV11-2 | CASSSGTNTEAFF | TGTGCCAGCAGCTCTGGGACAAACACTGAAGCTTTCTTT
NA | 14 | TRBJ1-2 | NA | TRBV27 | CASSLLGGPYGYTF | TGTGCCAGCAGTTTGTTAGGGGGACCCTATGGCTACACCTTC
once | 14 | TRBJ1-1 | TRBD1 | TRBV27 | CASSPDRVNTEAFF | TGTGCCAGCAGTCCAGACAGGGTTAACACTGAAGCTTTCTTT
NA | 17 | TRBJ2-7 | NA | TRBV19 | CASSYDLRGLPSYEQYF | TGTGCCAGTAGTTATGACCTGCGGGGGCTACCCTCCTACGAGCAGTACTTC
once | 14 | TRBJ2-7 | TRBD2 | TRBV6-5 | CASSSGGDRREQYF | TGTGCCAGCAGTTCGGGGGGGGATCGTCGCGAGCAGTACTTC
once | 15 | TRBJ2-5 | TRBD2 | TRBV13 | CASSLVAGVWETQYF | TGTGCCAGCAGCTTAGTAGCGGGGGTGTGGGAGACCCAGTACTTC
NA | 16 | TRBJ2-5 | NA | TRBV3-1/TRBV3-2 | CASSSAVCRLKETQYF | TGTGCCAGCAGCTCGGCGGTTTGCCGGCTCAAAGAGACCCAGTACTTC
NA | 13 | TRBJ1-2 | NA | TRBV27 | CASRPLGLSGYTF | TGTGCCAGCAGGCCCCTGGGACTTAGCGGCTACACCTTC
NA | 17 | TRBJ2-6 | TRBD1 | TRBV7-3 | CASSLGQGASGANVLTF | TGTGCCAGCAGCTTAGGACAGGGGGCCTCTGGGGCCAACGTCCTGACTTTC
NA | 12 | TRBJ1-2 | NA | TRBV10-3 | CASGTVNYGYTF | TGTGCCAGCGGGACGGTCAACTATGGCTACACCTTC
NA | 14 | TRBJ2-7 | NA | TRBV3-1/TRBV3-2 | CASSQHADSGEQYF | TGTGCCAGCAGCCAACATGCTGACTCTGGCGAGCAGTACTTC
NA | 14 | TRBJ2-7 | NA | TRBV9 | CASSVELASYEQYF | TGTGCCAGCAGCGTAGAACTAGCCTCCTACGAGCAGTACTTC
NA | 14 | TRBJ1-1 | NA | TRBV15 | CATSRAQGYTEAFF | TGTGCCACCAGCAGGGCACAGGGTTACACTGAAGCTTTCTTT
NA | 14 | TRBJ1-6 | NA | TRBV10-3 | CAISRGSNNSPLHF | TGTGCCATCAGCAGGGGTTCGAATAATTCACCCCTCCACTTT
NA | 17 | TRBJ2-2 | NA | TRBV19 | CASSIAVSGSNTGELFF | TGTGCCAGTAGTATAGCAGTAAGCGGATCGAACACCGGGGAGCTGTTTTTT
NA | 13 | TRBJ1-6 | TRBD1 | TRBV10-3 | CATRTGDNSPLHF | TGTGCCACAAGGACAGGCGACAATTCACCCCTCCACTTT
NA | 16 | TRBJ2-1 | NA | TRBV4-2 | CASSQQRGRSYNEQFF | TGTGCCAGCAGCCAACAAAGGGGTAGAAGCTACAATGAGCAGTTCTTC
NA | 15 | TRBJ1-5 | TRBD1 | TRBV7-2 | CASSLSGDRDQPQHF | TGTGCCAGCAGCTTAAGCGGGGACAGGGATCAGCCCCAGCATTTT
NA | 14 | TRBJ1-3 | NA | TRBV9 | CASSRRFGGDTIYF | TGTGCCAGCAGTCGGAGGTTCGGAGGGGACACCATATATTTT
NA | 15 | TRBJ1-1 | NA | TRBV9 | CASSVEVGGNTEAFF | TGTGCCAGCAGCGTAGAGGTGGGGGGGAACACTGAAGCTTTCTTT
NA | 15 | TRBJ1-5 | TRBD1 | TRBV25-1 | CASSANRGSDQPQHF | TGTGCCAGCAGTGCCAACAGGGGGAGCGATCAGCCCCAGCATTTT
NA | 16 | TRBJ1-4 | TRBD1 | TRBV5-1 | CASSWDGTATNEKLFF | TGCGCCAGCAGCTGGGACGGGACAGCAACTAATGAAAAACTGTTTTTT
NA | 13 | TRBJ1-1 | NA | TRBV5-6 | CASSRPGSTEAFF | TGTGCCAGCAGCCGACCGGGGAGCACTGAAGCTTTCTTT